The entry below describes one T cell receptor beta chain. Its antigen is unidentified. The sample's time point: 4-8 weeks after completion of therapy. The sample is drawn from a study of T cell therapy after organ transplantation. Overall study: After therapy, patients were monitored for around 29 weeks. CMV-specific T cells, median 1.92 x 10^8, were given as 2 to 6 intravenous infusions.

Clones were sequenced by immunoSEQ multiplex PCR, and TCRdb holds only the in-frame ones, with some missing. The sample has fewer than 25,000 clones, about 81% seen once. Study-wide results and limits: Reconstitution after therapy seemingly combined transferred and product-undetected endogenous clonotypes.

The length of the CDR3 is 17 residues. V lost 5 bases to trimming and J lost 6 bases; unmatched junction nucleotides: 16. Germline V gives CDR1 LNHDA, CDR2 SQIVND (reference sequence). This TCR derives from a human patient who had received a solid organ transplant and had CMV disease. The graft donor may be the source of some T cells. The starting material was CD8+ T cells from blood, obtained after autologous CMV-specific T cell therapy. J is TRBJ2-1 and V is TRBV19, with 7 bases aligning to TRBD1. CDR3 coding DNA: TGTGCCAGTAGTCTCCTACGTGGGACAGTGCAAGGCAATGAGCAGTTCTTC. Translation: CASSLLRGTVQGNEQFF.